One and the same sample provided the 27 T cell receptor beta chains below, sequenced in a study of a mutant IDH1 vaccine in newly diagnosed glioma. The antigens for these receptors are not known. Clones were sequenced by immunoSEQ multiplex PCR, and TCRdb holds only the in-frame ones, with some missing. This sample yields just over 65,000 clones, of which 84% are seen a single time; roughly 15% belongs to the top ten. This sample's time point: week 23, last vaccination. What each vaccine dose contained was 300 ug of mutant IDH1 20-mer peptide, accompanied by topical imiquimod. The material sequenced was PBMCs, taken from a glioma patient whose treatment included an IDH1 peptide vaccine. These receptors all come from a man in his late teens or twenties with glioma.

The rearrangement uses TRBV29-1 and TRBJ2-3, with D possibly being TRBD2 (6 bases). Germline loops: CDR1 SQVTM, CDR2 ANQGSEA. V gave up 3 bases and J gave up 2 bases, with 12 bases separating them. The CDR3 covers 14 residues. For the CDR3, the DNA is TGCAGCGTTGAGGAGGGAGGAACCACAGATACGCAGTATTTT. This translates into CSVEEGGTTDTQYF.

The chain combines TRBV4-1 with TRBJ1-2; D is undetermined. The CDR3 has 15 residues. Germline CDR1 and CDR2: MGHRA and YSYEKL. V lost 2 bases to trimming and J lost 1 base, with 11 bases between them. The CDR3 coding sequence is TGCGCCAGCAGCCAAAGCGACGGGGTTAACTATGGCTACACCTTC. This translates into CASSQSDGVNYGYTF.

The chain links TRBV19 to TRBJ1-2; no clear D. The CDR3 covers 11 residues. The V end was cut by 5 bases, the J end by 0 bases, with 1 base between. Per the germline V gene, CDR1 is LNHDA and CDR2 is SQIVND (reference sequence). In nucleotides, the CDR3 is TGTGCCAGTAGTTCTAACTATGGCTACACCTTC. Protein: CASSSNYGYTF.

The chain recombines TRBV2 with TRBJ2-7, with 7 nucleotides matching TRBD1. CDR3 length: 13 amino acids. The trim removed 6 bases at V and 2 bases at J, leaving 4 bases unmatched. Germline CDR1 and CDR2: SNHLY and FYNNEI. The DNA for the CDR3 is TGTGCCAGCAGGGACAGGCGAACCTACGAGCAGTACTTC. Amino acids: CASRDRRTYEQYF.

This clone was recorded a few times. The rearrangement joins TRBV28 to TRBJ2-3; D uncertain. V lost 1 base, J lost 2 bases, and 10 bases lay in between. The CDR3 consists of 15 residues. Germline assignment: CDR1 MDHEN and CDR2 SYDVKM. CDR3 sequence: CASSLFVGPTDTQYF. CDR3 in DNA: TGTGCCAGCAGTTTATTTGTCGGTCCCACAGATACGCAGTATTTT. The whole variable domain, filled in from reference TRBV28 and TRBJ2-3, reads DVKVTQSSRYLVKRTGEKVFLECVQDMDHENMFWYRQDPGLGLRLIYFSYDVKMKEKGDIPEGYSVSREKKERFSLILESASTNQTSMYLCASSLFVGPTDTQYFGPGTRLTVL.

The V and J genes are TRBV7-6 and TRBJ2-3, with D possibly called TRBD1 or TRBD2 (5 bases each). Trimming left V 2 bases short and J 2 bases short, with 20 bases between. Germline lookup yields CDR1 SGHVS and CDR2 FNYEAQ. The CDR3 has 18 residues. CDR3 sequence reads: CASSLRGPPELTTDTQYF. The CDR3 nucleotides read TGTGCCAGCAGCTTAAGGGGACCACCCGAGCTTACCACAGATACGCAGTATTTT.

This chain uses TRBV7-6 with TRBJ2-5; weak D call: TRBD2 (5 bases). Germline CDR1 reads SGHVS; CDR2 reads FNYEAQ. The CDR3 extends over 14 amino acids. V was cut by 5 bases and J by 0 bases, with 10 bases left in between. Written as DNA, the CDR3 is TGTGCCAGCAGCGGAGGCGGGTACCAAGAGACCCAGTACTTC. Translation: CASSGGGYQETQYF.

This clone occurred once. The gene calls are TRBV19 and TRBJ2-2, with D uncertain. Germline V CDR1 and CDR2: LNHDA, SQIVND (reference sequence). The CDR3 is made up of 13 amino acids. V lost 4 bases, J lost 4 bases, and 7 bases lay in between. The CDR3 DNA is TGTGCCAGTAGTAACGGCCGCACCGGGGAGCTGTTTTTT. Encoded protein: CASSNGRTGELFF.

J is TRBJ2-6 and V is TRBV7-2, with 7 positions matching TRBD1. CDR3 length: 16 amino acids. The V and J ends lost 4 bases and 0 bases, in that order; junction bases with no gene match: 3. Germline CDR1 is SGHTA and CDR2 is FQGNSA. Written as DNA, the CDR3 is TGTGCCAGCAGCTCGGGACAGTTCTCTGGGGCCAACGTCCTGACTTTC. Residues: CASSSGQFSGANVLTF.

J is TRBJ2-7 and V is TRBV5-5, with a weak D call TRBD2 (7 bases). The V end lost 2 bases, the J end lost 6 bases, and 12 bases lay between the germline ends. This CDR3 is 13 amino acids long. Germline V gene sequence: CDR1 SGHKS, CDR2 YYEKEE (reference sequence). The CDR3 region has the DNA TGTGCCAGCAGCTTCAGGGGCGGGAGCGAGCAGTACTTC. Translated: CASSFRGGSEQYF.

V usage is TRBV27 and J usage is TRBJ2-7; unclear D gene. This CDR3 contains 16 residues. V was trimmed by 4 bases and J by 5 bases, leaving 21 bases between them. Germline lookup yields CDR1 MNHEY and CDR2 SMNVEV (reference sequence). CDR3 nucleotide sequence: TGTGCCAGCAGTTCCCTCTCGGCGGACCGGTTCAACGAGCAGTACTTC. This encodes CASSSLSADRFNEQYF.

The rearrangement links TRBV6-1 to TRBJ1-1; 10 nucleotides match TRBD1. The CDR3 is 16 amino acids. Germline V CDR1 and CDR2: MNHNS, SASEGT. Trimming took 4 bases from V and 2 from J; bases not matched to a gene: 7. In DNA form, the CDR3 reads TGTGCCAGCAGTGGGGGACAGGGGATCCTTAACACTGAAGCTTTCTTT. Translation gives CASSGGQGILNTEAFF.

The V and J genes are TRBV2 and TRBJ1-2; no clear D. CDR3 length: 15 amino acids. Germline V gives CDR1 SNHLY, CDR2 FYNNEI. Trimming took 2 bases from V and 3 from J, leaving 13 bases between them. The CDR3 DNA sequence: TGTGCCAGCAGTGAAAGTAAGGGTAACCACTATGGCTACACCTTC. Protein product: CASSESKGNHYGYTF.

CDR3 DNA: TGTGCCTGGAGTGTCAGGACAGGGAACGAGCAGTACTTC. It specifies CAWSVRTGNEQYF. The rearrangement links TRBV30 to TRBJ2-7, with TRBD1 matching over 8 bases. Per the germline V gene, CDR1 is GTSNPN and CDR2 is SVGIG (reference sequence). V shed 0 bases and J 5 bases; nucleotides not matched to a gene: 3. CDR3 length: 13 amino acids.

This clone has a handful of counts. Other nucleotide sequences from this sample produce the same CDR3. The CDR3 coding sequence is TGTGCCAGCAGCGGACAGGGTGCCTACGAGCAGTACTTC. Protein product: CASSGQGAYEQYF. The chain employs TRBV9 and TRBJ2-7; 7 bases map to TRBD1. The V segment lost 3 bases and the J segment 2 bases; nucleotides outside the gene matches: 2. The V gene's germline CDR1 is SGDLS and CDR2 YYNGEE. This CDR3 comprises 13 residues. Full variable domain (missing parts from reference TRBV9 and TRBJ2-7): DSGVTQTPKHLITATGQRVTLRCSPRSGDLSVYWYQQSLDQGLQFLIQYYNGEERAKGNILERFSAQQFPDLHSELNLSSLELGDSALYFCASSGQGAYEQYFGPGTRLTVT.

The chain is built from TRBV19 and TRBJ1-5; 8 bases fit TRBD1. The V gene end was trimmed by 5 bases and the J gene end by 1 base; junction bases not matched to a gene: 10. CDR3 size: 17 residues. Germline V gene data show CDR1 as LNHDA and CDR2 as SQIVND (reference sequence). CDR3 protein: CASSPTDRGGSNQPQHF. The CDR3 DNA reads TGTGCCAGTAGTCCAACCGACAGGGGCGGGAGCAATCAGCCCCAGCATTTT.

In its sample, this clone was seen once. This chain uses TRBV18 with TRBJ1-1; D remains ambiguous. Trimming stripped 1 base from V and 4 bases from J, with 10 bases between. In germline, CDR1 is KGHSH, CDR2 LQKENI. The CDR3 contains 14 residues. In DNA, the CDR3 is TGTGCCAGCTCACCACTGGACTCCGGCACTGAAGCTTTCTTT. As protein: CASSPLDSGTEAFF.

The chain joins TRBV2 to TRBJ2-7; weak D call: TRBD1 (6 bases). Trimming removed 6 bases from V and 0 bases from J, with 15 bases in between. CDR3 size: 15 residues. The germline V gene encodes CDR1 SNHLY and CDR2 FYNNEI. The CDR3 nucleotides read TGTGCCAGCAGGGATACAGGGCGGAACTCCTACGAGCAGTACTTC. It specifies CASRDTGRNSYEQYF.

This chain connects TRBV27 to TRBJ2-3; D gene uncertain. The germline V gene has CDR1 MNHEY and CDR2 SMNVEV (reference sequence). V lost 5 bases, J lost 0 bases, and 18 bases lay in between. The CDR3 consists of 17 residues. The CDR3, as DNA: TGTGCCAGCAGTCCGCGTATTATCGGTAGTAGCACAGATACGCAGTATTTT. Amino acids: CASSPRIIGSSTDTQYF.

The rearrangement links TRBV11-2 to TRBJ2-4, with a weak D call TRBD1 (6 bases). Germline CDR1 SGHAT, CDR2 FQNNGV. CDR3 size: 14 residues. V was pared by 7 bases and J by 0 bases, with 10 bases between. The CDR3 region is CASTTGEAKNIQYF. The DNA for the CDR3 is TGTGCCAGCACGACAGGTGAAGCCAAAAACATTCAGTACTTC.

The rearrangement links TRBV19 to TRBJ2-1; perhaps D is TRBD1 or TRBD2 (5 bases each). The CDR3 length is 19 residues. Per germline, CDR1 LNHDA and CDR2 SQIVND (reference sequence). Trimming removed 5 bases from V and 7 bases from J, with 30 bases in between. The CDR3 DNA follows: TGTGCCAGTAGTTACCCAGACAGTGACCAACAACTAGTAGCGAATGAGCAGTTCTTC. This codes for CASSYPDSDQQLVANEQFF.

In DNA form, the CDR3 reads TGTGCCAGCAGCTTAAGGGCCGGGACAGGGTACAATGAGCAGTTCTTC. Amino acids: CASSLRAGTGYNEQFF. The chain uses TRBV7-3 and TRBJ2-1, with 9 bases that match TRBD1. The ends lost 1 base at V and 4 bases at J; junction bases unmatched: 5. Germline-derived CDR1 and CDR2 are SGHTA and FQGTGA. The CDR3 runs to 16 residues.

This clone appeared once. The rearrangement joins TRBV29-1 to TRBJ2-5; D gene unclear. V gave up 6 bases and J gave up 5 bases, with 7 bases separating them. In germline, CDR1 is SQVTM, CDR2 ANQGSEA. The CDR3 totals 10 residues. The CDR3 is CSVADETQYF. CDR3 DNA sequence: TGCAGCGTAGCCGACGAGACCCAGTACTTC.

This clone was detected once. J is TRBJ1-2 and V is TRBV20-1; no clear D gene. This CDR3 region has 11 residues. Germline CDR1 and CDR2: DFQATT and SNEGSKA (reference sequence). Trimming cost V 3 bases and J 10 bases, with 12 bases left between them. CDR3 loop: CSARPQTIYTF. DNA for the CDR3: TGCAGTGCTAGGCCCCAGACAATCTACACCTTC.

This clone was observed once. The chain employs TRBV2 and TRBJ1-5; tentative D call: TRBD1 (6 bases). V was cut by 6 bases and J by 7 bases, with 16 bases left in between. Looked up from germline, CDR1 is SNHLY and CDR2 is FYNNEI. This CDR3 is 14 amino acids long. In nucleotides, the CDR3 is TGTGCCAGCAGCGCGGGGGCAGGGTGGCAGCCCCAGCATTTT. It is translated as CASSAGAGWQPQHF.

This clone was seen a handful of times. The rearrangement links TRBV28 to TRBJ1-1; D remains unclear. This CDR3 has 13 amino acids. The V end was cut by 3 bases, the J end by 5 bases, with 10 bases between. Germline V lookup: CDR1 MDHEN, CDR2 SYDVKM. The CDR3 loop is CASSFRVRTEAFF. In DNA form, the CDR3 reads TGTGCCAGCAGTTTCCGGGTTCGGACTGAAGCTTTCTTT.

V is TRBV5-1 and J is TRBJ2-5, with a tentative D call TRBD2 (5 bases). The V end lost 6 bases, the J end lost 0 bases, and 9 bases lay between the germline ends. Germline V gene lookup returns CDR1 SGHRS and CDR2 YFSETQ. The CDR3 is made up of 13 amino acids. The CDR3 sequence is CASTPGNQETQYF. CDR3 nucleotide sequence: TGCGCCAGCACGCCGGGGAACCAAGAGACCCAGTACTTC.